This TCR beta chain is from a study of blood T cell repertoires in COVID-19 (dated by TCRdb to about 2020). At the level of the whole study: The collaborator samples originated in the United States, Italy and Spain and spanned the acute and convalescent phases of COVID-19. The prospective study material was composed of cDNA or gDNA derived from T cells, B-cell-depleted T cells, or PBMCs. Subjects who had been exposed to COVID-19, were actively infected with it, or had recovered from it provided the deeply sampled blood TCRbeta repertoires that made up the dataset. The repertoires were made available in a free public database intended to serve as a resource for research on the immune response to SARS-CoV-2. The samples were drawn from the first 160 participants of the ongoing ImmuneRACE study and from 1,254 subjects provided by 6 global collaborators. The sample metadata nearly always contained a de-identified subject ID, COVID-19 status, age in years and sex. Where HLA class I and class II types were available, the types were taken from metadata supplied by the sample provider, not from assay-based typing.

One collaborating source in Seattle enrolled patients while the patients were actively infected and followed the patients over time throughout the course of disease. Each collaborating institution followed its own protocols to collect whole blood in K2EDTA tubes. For TCRbeta analysis, collaborators shipped samples as frozen whole blood, isolated PBMCs, or DNA extracted from either of those sample types. TCRbeta CDR3 regions were amplified from genomic DNA by means of the immunoSEQ Assay, a bias-controlled multiplex PCR. The study's processing was this. Within the assay, amplification of reference gene primers was used to estimate how many nucleated cells each sample contained. To quantify the absolute abundance of each unique TCRbeta CDR3 rearrangement, sequence reads were collapsed and filtered. For each sample, productive Simpson clonality was calculated as the square root of Simpson's diversity index over productive rearrangements. Here the immuneACCESS table is served through TCRdb, limited to in-frame sequences with V and J called. Missing clones are a known gap in these copies; in checked studies unresolved V genes cover under half, and the rest lacks a known reason. The V and J calls and clone size are taken from that table; D and trimming were inferred from the DNA. This sample has roughly 99,000 clones in its table, and 88% of those were observed once. The ten most abundant clones make up around 2% of the sample.

On this clone itself: Its antigen specificity is not known. No base quality values were provided; no much bigger clone lies one nucleotide off.

Overall study outcomes, separate from this receptor: Clinical and demographic metadata were provided uncurated, with the amount varying by source and participant.

The CDR3 runs 18 amino acids, cysteine and phenylalanine included. CDR3 DNA is the only sequence kept; it has 54 bases, read in frame from the first base. The germline V gene (reference sequence) specifies SGHKS as CDR1 and YYEKEE as CDR2. V is pruned by 3 bases and J by 0 bases, leaving 7 bases of the junction without a gene match. The rearrangement combines TRBV5-5 with TRBJ2-1, with 12 junctional bases fitting TRBD2. The receptor comes from a man aged 50 or older with COVID-19, enrolled during active disease. Sequencing input: peripheral blood. The DNA is as follows: TGTGCCAGCAGCTCTCCGACTAGCGGGGGTGGCTCCTACAATGAGCAGTTCTTC. It codes for CASSSPTSGGGSYNEQFF.